The 27 T cell receptor beta chains in this list originate from one sample, sequenced in a study of blood T cell repertoires in COVID-19. Repertoires were generated with immunoSEQ multiplex PCR, while TCRdb's copy carries only in-frame clones and drops some. The sample includes about 33,000 clones, around nine tenths of them seen just once. Sequencing was done on a sample of peripheral blood. The source of these receptors is a human donor in a cohort sampled during active COVID-19.

The gene calls are TRBV5-1 and TRBJ1-3; TRBD1 might be the D (5 bases). The CDR3 covers 14 residues. CDR1 and CDR2 (germline): SGHRS, YFSETQ. Trimming took off 2 bases at V and 0 bases at J, with 6 bases between the two ends. The chain's CDR3 is CASSLQDSGNTIYF. The CDR3 nucleotides are TGCGCCAGCAGCTTACAGGACTCTGGAAACACCATATATTTT.

The V gene is TRBV10-3, the J gene TRBJ1-3, with D maybe TRBD1 (5 bases). The CDR3 loop spans 15 amino acids. Trimming took 7 bases from V and 4 from J, leaving 17 bases between them. Germline assignment: CDR1 ENHRY and CDR2 SYGVKD. The CDR3 DNA follows: TGTGCCATCACCCAGGGACTGGACGGCGGAAACACCATATATTTT. This sequence encodes CAITQGLDGGNTIYF.

This clone was seen just once. This chain connects TRBV3-1 (or the pseudogene TRBV3-2) to TRBJ2-7; TRBD2 might be the D (6 bases). There are 14 residues in the CDR3. Germline V CDR1 and CDR2: LGHDT, YNNKEL (reference sequence). Trimming removed 1 base from V and 3 bases from J, with 10 bases in between. CDR3 loop: CASSQGAAGYEQYF. As DNA, the CDR3 is TGTGCCAGCAGCCAAGGGGCAGCGGGCTACGAGCAGTACTTC.

The chain is built from TRBV3-1 (or the pseudogene TRBV3-2) and TRBJ2-1; D ambiguous. The length of the CDR3 is 13 residues. V was shortened by 2 bases and J by 16 bases, with 18 bases between the two germline ends. Germline CDR1 reads LGHDT; CDR2 reads YNNKEL (reference sequence). CDR3 DNA: TGTGCCAGCAGCCAAAACACGAACAACCCCCTCTTCTTC. It translates to CASSQNTNNPLFF.

V gene TRBV7-2 combines with J gene TRBJ2-7; D gene uncertain. The CDR3 runs to 12 residues. Germline CDR1 SGHTA, CDR2 FQGNSA. V lost 4 bases, J lost 1 base, and 5 bases lay in between. This chain's CDR3 is CASSWQSYEQYF. The DNA of the CDR3 is TGTGCCAGCAGCTGGCAGTCCTACGAGCAGTACTTC.

The chain has TRBV18 and TRBJ1-2; D unresolved. Trimming stripped 3 bases from V and 1 base from J, with 18 bases between. Looked up from germline, CDR1 is KGHSH and CDR2 is LQKENI. This CDR3 contains 17 residues. The CDR3 coding sequence is TGTGCCAGCTCACCCCCGGGTTTATCCCGAGATAACTATGGCTACACCTTC. Protein sequence: CASSPPGLSRDNYGYTF.

The CDR3 DNA reads TGTGCCAGCAGCCATCGGGGGACCTACGAGCAGTACTTC. Translated, it gives CASSHRGTYEQYF. The V and J genes are TRBV27 and TRBJ2-7; possibly TRBD2 for D (6 bases). CDR1 and CDR2 (germline): MNHEY, SMNVEV (reference sequence). With 6 bases removed from V and 2 bases from J, the gap between germline ends came to 11 bases. The CDR3 contains 13 residues.

On this clone itself: Relative to the germline gene, one junction end is altered; a read error may explain this. The genes are TRBV19 and TRBJ1-6, with D hard to call. The length of the CDR3 is 14 residues. Germline loops: CDR1 LNHDA, CDR2 SQIVND (reference sequence). The CDR3 nucleotides are TGCGCTATCGGATCTAGCTCCTATAATTCACCCCTCCACTTT. Its protein is CAIGSSSYNSPLHF.

This chain links TRBV28 with TRBJ2-1; 11 bases match TRBD2. This CDR3 comprises 15 residues. The ends lost 3 bases at V and 8 bases at J; junction bases unmatched: 6. CDR1 and CDR2 (germline): MDHEN, SYDVKM. CDR3: CASSFRLAGGDEQFF. CDR3 coding DNA: TGTGCCAGCAGTTTCCGATTAGCGGGGGGGGATGAGCAGTTCTTC. Combining the CDR3 with reference TRBV28 and TRBJ2-1 gives the whole variable domain DVKVTQSSRYLVKRTGEKVFLECVQDMDHENMFWYRQDPGLGLRLIYFSYDVKMKEKGDIPEGYSVSREKKERFSLILESASTNQTSMYLCASSFRLAGGDEQFFGPGTRLTVL.

The genes are TRBV11-2 and TRBJ2-5; 10 bases fit TRBD1. The length of the CDR3 is 16 residues. J gave up 9 bases and V 5 bases, and 15 bases lay outside the gene matches. CDR1 SGHAT and CDR2 FQNNGV come from the germline V gene. CDR3 nucleotides: TGTGCCAGCAGCAAACCCCGGGACAGGGGATGGGATTCCCAGTACTTC. Encoded protein: CASSKPRDRGWDSQYF.

This clone was counted between two and nine times. This chain uses TRBV5-4 with TRBJ2-7, with D unresolved. The length of the CDR3 is 14 residues. The V gene lost 2 bases and the J gene lost 2 bases, with 11 bases spanning the gap. Germline V gives CDR1 SGHNT, CDR2 YYREEE (reference sequence). CDR3 sequence: CASSLNLVAYEQYF. The CDR3 DNA reads TGTGCCAGCAGCTTAAACCTTGTAGCCTACGAGCAGTACTTC.

The chain couples TRBV21-1 to TRBJ2-5; whether TRBD1, the table's D call, matches the DNA was not checked. TRBV21-1 is an annotated pseudogene. The CDR3 contains 17 residues. CDR3 bases: TGTGCCAGCAGCAAAACGGACAGGGGAGTTTTTGTAGAGACCCAGTACTTC. It is translated as CASSKTDRGVFVETQYF.

J is TRBJ1-4 and V is TRBV27; D is ambiguous. The V and J ends lost 5 bases and 0 bases respectively, with 10 bases between them. CDR1 is MNHEY, CDR2 SMNVEV, per germline (reference sequence). This CDR3 has 15 residues. CDR3 loop: CASSPSPATNEKLFF. The CDR3 bases are TGTGCCAGCAGTCCGTCCCCCGCAACTAATGAAAAACTGTTTTTT. Full variable domain (outside the CDR3, taken from reference TRBV27 and TRBJ1-4): EAQVTQNPRYLITVTGKKLTVTCSQNMNHEYMSWYRQDPGLGLRQIYYSMNVEVTDKGDVPEGYKVSRKEKRNFPLILESPSPNQTSLYFCASSPSPATNEKLFFGSGTQLSVL.

This clone has just a few counts. V usage is TRBV27 and J usage is TRBJ2-1; D remains ambiguous. This CDR3 comprises 13 residues. Germline CDR1 is MNHEY and CDR2 is SMNVEV (reference sequence). Trimming removed 2 bases from V and 8 bases from J, with 10 bases in between. The CDR3, as DNA: TGTGCCAGCAGTTTAGAGGCTCCCGATGAGCAGTTCTTC. This gives the protein CASSLEAPDEQFF.

The chain couples TRBV9 to TRBJ2-3; TRBD2 aligns across 11 bases. The CDR3 extends over 15 amino acids. After removal of 4 bases from V and 4 bases from J, the junction contained 5 bases not matched to a gene. Germline CDR1 SGDLS, CDR2 YYNGEE. The CDR3 region is CASSWGTSGSDTQYF. In DNA, the CDR3 is TGTGCCAGCAGCTGGGGGACTAGCGGTTCAGATACGCAGTATTTT.

This clone was found a few times. V usage is TRBV7-2 and J usage is TRBJ1-2; 8 bases line up with TRBD1. With 3 bases clipped from V and 7 bases from J, the junction kept 10 bases outside the gene matches. Per the germline V gene, CDR1 is SGHTA and CDR2 is FQGNSA. The CDR3 has 15 amino acids. CDR3 bases: TGTGCCAGCAGCTTGGACAGGGCTCGGGCGGGTGGCTACACCTTC. Amino acids: CASSLDRARAGGYTF.

The gene calls are TRBV6-5 and TRBJ1-1; the D gene is possibly TRBD1 (6 bases). Trimming took off 6 bases at V and 1 base at J, with 15 bases between the two ends. Germline CDR1 and CDR2: MNHEY and SVGAGI. The CDR3 has 15 residues. The CDR3 loop reads CASSSKGEGNTEAFF. In DNA form, the CDR3 reads TGTGCCAGCAGCTCAAAGGGGGAGGGGAACACTGAAGCTTTCTTT.

The chain recombines TRBV12-3 or TRBV12-4 with TRBJ1-5; D is undetermined. V lost 8 bases and J 5 bases, leaving 7 bases between the germline ends. There are 11 residues in the CDR3. The CDR3 DNA reads TGTGCCAGCGGCCCCTATCAGCCCCAGCATTTT. As protein: CASGPYQPQHF.

The genes are TRBV5-1 and TRBJ2-5, with TRBD2 matching over 7 bases. This CDR3 has 16 residues. The germline V gene has CDR1 SGHRS and CDR2 YFSETQ. Losses at the gene ends were 0 bases for V and 2 bases for J; bases not matched to a gene: 7. The CDR3 loop is CASSLALAGEQETQYF. For the CDR3, the DNA is TGCGCCAGCAGCTTGGCCCTGGCGGGGGAGCAAGAGACCCAGTACTTC.

The chain couples TRBV3-1 (or the pseudogene TRBV3-2) to TRBJ1-5; D is possibly TRBD1 (5 bases). V was clipped by 1 base and J by 0 bases, with 10 bases between them. Germline CDR1 LGHDT, CDR2 YNNKEL (reference sequence). The CDR3 extends over 16 amino acids. The CDR3 loop reads CASSQGGGYSNQPQHF. The CDR3 DNA is TGTGCCAGCAGCCAAGGGGGGGGTTATAGCAATCAGCCCCAGCATTTT.

The CDR3 nucleotides read TGTGCCACTACCCAGGGGCTGGGGACCTACAATGAGCAGTTCTTC. This sequence encodes CATTQGLGTYNEQFF. The chain employs TRBV10-3 and TRBJ2-1; weak D call: TRBD1 (6 bases). The germline gives CDR1 ENHRY, CDR2 SYGVKD. There are 15 residues in the CDR3. Trimming took off 10 bases at V and 2 bases at J, with 18 bases between the two ends.

This clone came up a few times. This chain links TRBV19 with TRBJ2-4; tentatively, D is TRBD1 (6 bases). The CDR3 covers 14 residues. The V end was cut by 4 bases, the J end by 4 bases, with 11 bases between. From germline, CDR1 is LNHDA and CDR2 SQIVND (reference sequence). The CDR3 here is CASSSPGEKNIQYF. CDR3 DNA: TGTGCCAGTAGTAGCCCAGGGGAGAAAAACATTCAGTACTTC.

V and J are TRBV21-1 and TRBJ2-7; TRBD2 is taken as the D call from the table, unchecked against the DNA. TRBV21-1 represents a pseudogene. This CDR3 has 19 amino acids. CDR3 coding DNA: TGTGCCAGCAGCAAAGCGAAACGCCGACTAGCGGGGGATCCCTACGAGCAGTACTTC. Its translation: CASSKAKRRLAGDPYEQYF.

J is TRBJ1-2 and V is TRBV7-9; no definite D call. This CDR3 contains 13 residues. The germline V and J ends were trimmed by 0 bases and 6 bases, with 8 bases remaining between them. The germline CDR1 and CDR2 sequences are SEHNR and FQNEAQ (reference sequence). In DNA, the CDR3 is TGTGCCAGCAGCTTAGCCCAGATTCATGGCTACACCTTC. Amino acid sequence: CASSLAQIHGYTF.

This clone showed up just once. The chain employs TRBV18 and TRBJ2-1; 9 bases line up with TRBD1. With 2 bases clipped from V and 2 bases from J, the junction kept 4 bases outside the gene matches. Germline loops: CDR1 KGHSH, CDR2 LQKENI. CDR3 size: 16 residues. The CDR3 loop reads CASSPDRGSTYNEQFF. The CDR3 region has the DNA TGTGCCAGCTCACCAGACAGGGGGTCGACCTACAATGAGCAGTTCTTC.

The chain carries TRBV7-6 and TRBJ2-7; possible D gene TRBD1, 6 bases. The V gene's germline CDR1 is SGHVS and CDR2 FNYEAQ. This CDR3 has 13 residues. V lost 5 bases, J lost 6 bases, and 14 bases lay in between. CDR3 DNA: TGTGCCAGCAGCCAGACAGGTGACGGCGAGCAGTACTTC. As protein: CASSQTGDGEQYF. Combining the CDR3 with reference TRBV7-6 and TRBJ2-7 gives the whole variable domain GAGVSQSPRYKVTKRGQDVALRCDPISGHVSLYWYRQALGQGPEFLTYFNYEAQQDKSGLPNDRFSAERPEGSISTLTIQRTEQRDSAMYRCASSQTGDGEQYFGPGTRLTVT.

The chain combines TRBV5-1 with TRBJ2-7; TRBD2 is a possible D gene (5 bases). The CDR3 contains 14 residues. Germline V CDR1 and CDR2: SGHRS, YFSETQ. The V gene lost 0 bases and the J gene lost 5 bases, with 12 bases spanning the gap. The CDR3 reads CASSLDLTKDEQYF. For the CDR3, the DNA is TGCGCCAGCAGCTTGGATTTGACTAAAGACGAGCAGTACTTC.